The clone carrying this T cell receptor beta chain has more than one count but fewer than ten. Germline loops: CDR1 SGHRS, CDR2 YFSETQ. The germline V and J ends were trimmed by 0 bases and 0 bases, with 12 bases remaining between them. The CDR3 is 16 residues long. These data originate in a study of T-cell reconstitution after alpha-beta-depleted transplantation in children. Molecular barcoding with unique molecular identifiers was used for the TCRbeta library. TCRdb recomputed calls from the PCR reads with MiXCR, one row per CDR3 protein. The top ten clones hold around 4.5% of a sample with about 350,000 distinct CDR3 sequences, more than 10% of them seen once.

This clonotype was obtained from a human donor who donated a stem cell graft to a child with Fanconi anemia. The source was PBMCs, collected from the stem cell graft. This rearrangement joins TRBV5-1 to TRBJ1-1; D unclear. CDR3 protein: CASSLDLLGMNTEAFF. DNA of the CDR3: TGCGCCAGCAGCTTGGATCTCCTGGGGATGAACACTGAAGCTTTCTTT.